These 10 T cell receptor beta chains were sequenced from one sample in a study of T cell repertoires in cytomegalovirus infection. TCRdb independently ran MiXCR on the reads; one entry per CDR3 protein. Among hundreds of thousands of distinct CDR3 sequences listed, around 32% were seen once. Sequencing was carried out using PBMCs. The receptors here all came from a human donor in good health (CMV status not recorded). Some clones in this sample may be carry-over from other donors' samples.

This chain links TRBV5-1 with TRBJ1-2; possible D gene TRBD1, 5 bases. The CDR3 is made up of 16 amino acids. Germline V gene sequence: CDR1 SGHRS, CDR2 YFSETQ. V was trimmed by 0 bases and J by 7 bases, leaving 19 bases between them. CDR3 nucleotides: TGCGCCAGCAGCTTGGAGGGCAGGGCGAATATCGGTGGCTACACCTTC. As protein: CASSLEGRANIGGYTF.

This clonotype was seen a few times. The chain employs TRBV19 and TRBJ2-2; D uncertain. Germline CDR1 LNHDA, CDR2 SQIVND (reference sequence). The CDR3 sequence is 12 residues long. Trimming cost V 10 bases and J 1 base, with 7 bases left between them. CDR3 sequence: CAITVNTGELFF. CDR3 bases: TGTGCCATTACAGTGAACACCGGGGAGCTGTTTTTT.

This clonotype appeared many times. The V call is TRBV4-1, the J call TRBJ1-2; possible D gene TRBD1, 5 bases. The ends were cut back, 3 bases at V and 4 bases at J, with 12 bases in the middle. CDR1 and CDR2 (germline): MGHRA, YSYEKL. The CDR3 extends over 14 amino acids. The CDR3 sequence: CASSHEGLGYGYTF. DNA of the CDR3: TGCGCCAGCAGCCATGAGGGGCTCGGCTATGGCTACACCTTC.

This clonotype turned up a few times. CDR3 bases: TGTGCCACCAGTGCTCTCCCTGGTGAGACCCAGTACTTC. Encoded protein: CATSALPGETQYF. The chain uses TRBV24-1 and TRBJ2-5, with D hard to call. Germline assignment: CDR1 KGHDR and CDR2 SFDVKD. The CDR3 consists of 13 residues. V was clipped by 5 bases and J by 5 bases, with 11 bases between them.

A few counts support this clonotype. V gene TRBV6-2 or TRBV6-3 combines with J gene TRBJ2-7, with D perhaps TRBD2 (5 bases). V lost 1 base to trimming and J lost 7 bases, with 17 bases between them. Germline lookup yields CDR1 MNHEY and CDR2 SVGEGT. This CDR3 comprises 15 residues. This chain's CDR3 is CASSYYGGSHLEQYF. CDR3 DNA sequence: TGTGCCAGCAGTTACTACGGCGGGTCCCACTTGGAGCAGTACTTC.

This clonotype was counted only a few times. The CDR3 is CASSYSRQGPGNTIYF. The CDR3 coding sequence is TGTGCCAGCAGTTACTCGCGACAGGGCCCTGGAAACACCATATATTTT. This chain links TRBV6-5 with TRBJ1-3; 7 positions agree with TRBD1. The V gene end was trimmed by 0 bases and the J gene end by 2 bases; junction bases not matched to a gene: 4. The CDR3 is 16 residues long. Looked up from germline, CDR1 is MNHEY and CDR2 is SVGAGI.

The rearrangement joins TRBV6-6 to TRBJ2-7; D is perhaps TRBD2 (6 bases). CDR3 length: 17 amino acids. Trimming removed 6 bases at V and 6 bases at J, with 27 bases between. Germline V gene data show CDR1 as MNHNY and CDR2 as SVGAGI (reference sequence). CDR3 amino acids: CASRLPGGEPAGREQYF. The CDR3 DNA reads as TGTGCCAGCAGGCTACCAGGAGGGGAACCGGCTGGGCGCGAGCAGTACTTC.

This chain uses TRBV6-4 with TRBJ2-3; the D call may be TRBD1 or TRBD2 (6 bases each). The germline V and J ends were trimmed by 5 bases and 2 bases, with 11 bases remaining between them. In germline, CDR1 is MRHNA, CDR2 SNTAGT. The length of the CDR3 is 14 residues. The CDR3 region has the DNA TGTGCCAGCAGTTCCGGGGGCACCACAGATACGCAGTATTTT. Its translation: CASSSGGTTDTQYF.

The chain combines TRBV11-1 with TRBJ2-7, with 8 bases identical to TRBD1. The CDR3 has 14 amino acids. V lost 4 bases, J lost 2 bases, and 4 bases stayed unmatched. From germline, CDR1 is SGHAT and CDR2 FQDESV (reference sequence). This CDR3 is CASSSGRGPYEQYF. The CDR3 DNA is TGTGCCAGCAGCTCGGGCAGGGGGCCCTACGAGCAGTACTTC.

Comment on this clonotype: Being one base from a much bigger clone, this may be a read error. The chain joins TRBV6-9 to TRBJ1-1; no definite D call. This CDR3 has 14 amino acids. Germline CDR1 reads MNHGY; CDR2 reads SVAAGI. This chain's CDR3 is CASSWTEMNTEALF. The CDR3 coding sequence is TGTGCCAGCAGTTGGACGGAGATGAACACTGAAGCTTTATTT.